This T cell receptor beta chain was recovered during a study of breast tumors, draining lymph nodes, adjacent tissues. TCRdb independently ran MiXCR on the multiplex PCR reads; one entry per CDR3 protein. The sample contains a few hundred thousand distinct CDR3 sequences, about 34% of which appear only once. The lymph nodes were axillary draining lymph nodes from breast cancer patients. As concerns this clonotype: Its target is not known.

In germline, CDR1 is SGHDT, CDR2 YYEEEE. The CDR3 sequence is 15 residues long. Trimming took off 5 bases at V and 10 bases at J, with 24 bases between the two ends. Study-wide results and caveats: Tumor TCR diversity was below lymph nodes but above nontumor tissue. That most tumor T cells come from lymph nodes remained unproven. Tumor and nontumor repertoires were significantly more similar in luminal-like than in basal-like breast cancer.

The chain joins TRBV5-6 to TRBJ2-5; D is tentatively TRBD1 or TRBD2 (6 bases each). This clonotype was obtained from a female donor with breast cancer. Some clones in this sample may be carry-over from other donors' samples. Sequenced sample: axillary lymph node tissue. CDR3 residues: CASRGTGSRREDQYF. The DNA of the CDR3 is TGTGCCAGCAGGGGCACAGGGTCGCGGAGGGAGGACCAGTACTTC.